This T cell receptor (beta chain) derives from a study of shared clonotypes between healthy human individuals. Sequencing was performed with immunoSEQ multiplex PCR; in TCRdb, only in-frame clones are kept and a portion is missing. The sample lists a few million clones, approximately 92% occurring once. Findings of the study overall: Incomplete sequencing of sorted subsets was indicated by rarefaction despite large depth.

CDR1 and CDR2 from the germline V gene are LNHDA and SQIVND (reference sequence). The CDR3 spans 17 residues. V was shortened by 10 bases and J by 1 base, with 23 bases between the two germline ends. CD8 cells regarded as naive lacked CD45RO, were positively chosen for CCR7, and omitted terminally differentiated effector memory CD45RA+ cells. This clone showed up just once. The target antigen is unknown. The origin of this receptor is a man aged 18-30 years in good health. Some clones in this sample may be carry-over from other donors' samples. This chain connects TRBV19 to TRBJ2-4, with a possible D match to TRBD2 (5 bases). The sample comprised naive CD8+ T cells from PBMCs. The CDR3 spells CATRETRSSVAKNIQYF. The CDR3 DNA reads as TGTGCCACTAGGGAGACCAGGTCGAGTGTGGCCAAAAACATTCAGTACTTC.